What follows are 5 T cell receptor beta chains derived from one specimen sequenced in a study of T cell repertoires in cytomegalovirus infection. TCRdb reanalysed the reads using MiXCR and keeps one entry per CDR3 protein. The repertoire holds about 740,000 distinct CDR3 sequences, with 35% as singletons. Sequenced material: PBMCs. These receptors originate from a human donor in good health (CMV status not recorded). Some clones in this sample may be carry-over from other donors' samples.

The CDR3 nucleotides read TGCGCCAGCAGCTTGGCCGGTACAGGAGCTAACTATGGCTACACCTTC. It codes for CASSLAGTGANYGYTF. J is TRBJ1-2 and V is TRBV5-1, with D maybe TRBD1 (5 bases). The CDR3 totals 16 residues. Germline V lookup: CDR1 SGHRS, CDR2 YFSETQ. The V and J ends lost 0 bases and 0 bases respectively, with 12 bases between them.

The sample holds a few counts of this clonotype. V and J are TRBV12-3 or TRBV12-4 and TRBJ1-2; D unresolved. The V and J ends lost 7 bases and 4 bases respectively, with 10 bases between them. The CDR3 has 12 amino acids. CDR3 residues: CASTLRPYGYTF. CDR3 sequence (DNA): TGTGCCAGCACCTTAAGACCCTATGGCTACACCTTC.

V usage is TRBV4-2 and J usage is TRBJ2-3; 10 nucleotides line up with TRBD2. Trimming removed 4 bases from V and 3 bases from J; junction bases left unmatched: 10. The CDR3 runs 17 residues. Germline V gives CDR1 LGHNA, CDR2 YNFKEQ. The CDR3: CASSPFGAGGPTDTQYF. The CDR3 bases are TGTGCCAGCAGCCCCTTCGGAGCGGGGGGGCCTACAGATACGCAGTATTTT.

The chain links TRBV19 to TRBJ1-1; unclear D gene. Trimming shortened V by 1 base and J by 0 bases, and 6 bases separated the two germline ends. The germline CDR1 and CDR2 sequences are LNHDA and SQIVND (reference sequence). The CDR3 totals 14 residues. CDR3 nucleotide sequence: TGTGCCAGTAGTATAGGTATCATGAACACTGAAGCTTTCTTT. It codes for CASSIGIMNTEAFF.

The rearrangement uses TRBV28 and TRBJ2-7; 8 bases match TRBD2. CDR1 is MDHEN, CDR2 SYDVKM, per germline. CDR3 size: 15 residues. V lost 6 bases and J lost 0; bases outside the gene matches: 7. CDR3 coding DNA: TGTGCCAGCAGCCCGGCGGGGGGAGACTCCTACGAGCAGTACTTC. It yields the protein CASSPAGGDSYEQYF.